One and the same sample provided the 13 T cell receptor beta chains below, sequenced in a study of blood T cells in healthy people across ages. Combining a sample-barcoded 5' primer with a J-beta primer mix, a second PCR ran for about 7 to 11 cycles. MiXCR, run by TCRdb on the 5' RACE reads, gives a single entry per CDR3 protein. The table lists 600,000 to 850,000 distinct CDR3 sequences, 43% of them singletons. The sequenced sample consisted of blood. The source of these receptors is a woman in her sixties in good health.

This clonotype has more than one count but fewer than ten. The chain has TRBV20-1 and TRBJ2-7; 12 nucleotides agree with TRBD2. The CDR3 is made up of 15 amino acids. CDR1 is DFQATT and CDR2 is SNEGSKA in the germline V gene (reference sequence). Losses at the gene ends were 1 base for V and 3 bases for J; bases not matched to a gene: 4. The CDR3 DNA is TGCAGTGCTAGAGGGACTAGCGGGAAACACTACGAGCAGTACTTC. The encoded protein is CSARGTSGKHYEQYF.

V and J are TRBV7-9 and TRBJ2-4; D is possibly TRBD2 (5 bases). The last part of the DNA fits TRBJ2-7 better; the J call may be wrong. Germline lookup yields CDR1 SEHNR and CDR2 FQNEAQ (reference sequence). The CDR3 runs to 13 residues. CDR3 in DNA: TGTGCCAGCAATCACGGGGTCCTACGCGAGCAGTACTTC. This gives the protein CASNHGVLREQYF.

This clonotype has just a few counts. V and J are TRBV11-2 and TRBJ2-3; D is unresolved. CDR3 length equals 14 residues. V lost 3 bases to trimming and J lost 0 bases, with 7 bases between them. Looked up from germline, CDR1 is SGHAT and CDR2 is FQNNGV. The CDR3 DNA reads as TGTGCCAGCAGCTTGGCCAGCAGCACAGATACGCAGTATTTT. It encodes CASSLASSTDTQYF.

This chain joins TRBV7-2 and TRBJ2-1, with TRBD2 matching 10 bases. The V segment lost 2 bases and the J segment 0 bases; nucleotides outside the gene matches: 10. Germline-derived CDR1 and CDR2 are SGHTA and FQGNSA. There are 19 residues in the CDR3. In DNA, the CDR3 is TGTGCCAGCAGCTTAAGGGCTAGCGGGAGTGCCAGCTCCTACAATGAGCAGTTCTTC. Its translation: CASSLRASGSASSYNEQFF. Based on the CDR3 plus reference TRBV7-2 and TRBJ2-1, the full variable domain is GAGVSQSPSNKVTEKGKDVELRCDPISGHTALYWYRQSLGQGLEFLIYFQGNSAPDKSGLPSDRFSAERTGGSVSTLTIQRTQQEDSAVYLCASSLRASGSASSYNEQFFGPGTRLTVL.

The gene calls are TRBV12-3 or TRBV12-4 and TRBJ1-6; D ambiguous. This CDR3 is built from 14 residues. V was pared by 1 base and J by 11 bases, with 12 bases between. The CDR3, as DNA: TGTGCCAGCAGTTTAGGGCAAGGGCGAGCACCCCTCCACTTT. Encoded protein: CASSLGQGRAPLHF.

CDR3 protein: CASSFSVDSSDTQYF. The CDR3, as DNA: TGTGCCAGCAGTTTTTCTGTAGACTCCTCAGATACGCAGTATTTT. V usage is TRBV12-3 or TRBV12-4 and J usage is TRBJ2-3; D unclear. The CDR3 contains 15 residues. The V end was cut by 3 bases, the J end by 4 bases, with 14 bases between.

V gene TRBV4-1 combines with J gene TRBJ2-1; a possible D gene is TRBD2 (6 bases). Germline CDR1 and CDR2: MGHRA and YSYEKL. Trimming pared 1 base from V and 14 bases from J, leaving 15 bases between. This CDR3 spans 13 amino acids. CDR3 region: CASSQVGSSAEFF. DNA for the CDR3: TGCGCCAGCAGCCAAGTAGGTTCTAGCGCGGAGTTCTTC.

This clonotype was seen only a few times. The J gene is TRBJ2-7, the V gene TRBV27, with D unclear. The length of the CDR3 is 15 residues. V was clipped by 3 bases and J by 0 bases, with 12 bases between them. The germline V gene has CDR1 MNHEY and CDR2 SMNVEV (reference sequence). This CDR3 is CASSFLPVSSYEQYF. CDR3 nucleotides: TGTGCCAGCAGTTTCTTGCCCGTTAGCTCCTACGAGCAGTACTTC.

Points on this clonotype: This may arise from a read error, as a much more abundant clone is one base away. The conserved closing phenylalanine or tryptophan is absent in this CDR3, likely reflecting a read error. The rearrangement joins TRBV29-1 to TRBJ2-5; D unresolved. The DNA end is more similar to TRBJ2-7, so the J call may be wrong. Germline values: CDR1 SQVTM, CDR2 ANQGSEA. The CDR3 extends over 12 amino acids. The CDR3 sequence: CSVPGPRGEQYY. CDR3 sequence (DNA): TGCAGCGTCCCCGGGCCTCGCGGCGAGCAGTACTAC.

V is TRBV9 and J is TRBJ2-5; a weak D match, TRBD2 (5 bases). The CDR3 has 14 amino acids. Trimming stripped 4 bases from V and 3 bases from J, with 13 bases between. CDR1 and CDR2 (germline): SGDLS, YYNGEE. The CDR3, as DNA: TGTGCCAGCAGCACACCGGGAAAAGAAGAGACCCAGTACTTC. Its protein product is CASSTPGKEETQYF.

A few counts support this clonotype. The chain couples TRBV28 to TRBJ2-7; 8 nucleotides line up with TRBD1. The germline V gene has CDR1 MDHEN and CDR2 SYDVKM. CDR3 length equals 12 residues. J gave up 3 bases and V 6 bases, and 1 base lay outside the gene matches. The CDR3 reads CASRTGGYEQYF. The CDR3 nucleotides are TGTGCCAGCAGAACAGGGGGCTACGAGCAGTACTTC.

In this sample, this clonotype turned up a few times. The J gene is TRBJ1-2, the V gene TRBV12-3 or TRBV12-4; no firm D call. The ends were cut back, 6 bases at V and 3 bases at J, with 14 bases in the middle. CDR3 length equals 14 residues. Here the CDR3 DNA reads TGTGCCAGCAGGGGCTCCGGGAGGTACTATGGCTACACCTTC. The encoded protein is CASRGSGRYYGYTF.

DNA for the CDR3: TGTGCCAGCAGCCCCGTAGCCCTGCGGACGGGCTCCAATGAGCAGTTCTTC. This codes for CASSPVALRTGSNEQFF. The chain uses TRBV7-2 and TRBJ2-1; no firm D call. V lost 5 bases to trimming and J lost 6 bases, with 23 bases between them. CDR3 length: 17 amino acids. Germline-derived CDR1 and CDR2 are SGHTA and FQGNSA.